The sequence of this T cell receptor (beta chain) was determined in a study of T cell changes during pregnancy in multiple sclerosis. The CDR3 length is 13 residues. V was trimmed by 5 bases and J by 3 bases, leaving 8 bases between them. The germline V gene has CDR1 SGHVS and CDR2 FQNEAQ. Method: immunoSEQ multiplex PCR; TCRdb's copy keeps in-frame clones and lacks some. Of about 24,000 clones listed, roughly 90% are singletons. Sequencing was performed on CD8+ T cells from peripheral blood mononuclear cells, taken in the third trimester of pregnancy. This chain connects TRBV7-8 to TRBJ2-1, with D possibly matching TRBD1 (5 bases). This sequence was found in a female donor in good health, enrolled as a control in a pregnancy study. The CDR3 sequence: CASSTDSYNEQFF. The CDR3 DNA sequence: TGTGCCAGCAGCACAGACAGCTACAATGAGCAGTTCTTC.